This T cell receptor beta chain originates from a study of blood T cell repertoires in COVID-19 (dated by TCRdb to 2018 to 2020). The study in broad terms: Samples covering the acute and convalescent phases of COVID-19 were provided by collaborators in the United States, Italy and Spain. The material from the prospective study consisted of cDNA or gDNA derived from T cells, B-cell-depleted T cells, or PBMCs. The dataset comprised deeply sampled blood TCRbeta repertoires from subjects exposed to, actively infected with, or recovered from COVID-19. The repertoires were made available in a free public database intended to serve as a resource for research on the immune response to SARS-CoV-2. Samples were obtained from the ongoing ImmuneRACE study (first 160 participants) and from approximately 1,200 subjects provided by 6 global collaborators. A de-identified subject ID, COVID-19 status, age in years and sex were almost always included in the sample metadata. Where available, HLA class I and class II types were taken from metadata supplied by the sample provider and were not determined by assay-based typing.

General findings and caveats noted by the study authors: The quantity of clinical and demographic metadata differed by source and by participant and was supplied without curation.

Each collaborating institution followed its own protocols to collect whole blood in K2EDTA tubes. For TCRbeta analysis, collaborator samples were shipped as frozen whole blood, as isolated PBMCs, or as DNA extracted from either sample type. TCRbeta CDR3 regions were amplified from genomic DNA by means of the immunoSEQ Assay, a bias-controlled multiplex PCR. The study's own analysis went as follows. The number of nucleated cells in each sample was estimated from the amplification of reference gene primers within the assay. To quantify the absolute abundance of each unique TCRbeta CDR3 rearrangement, sequence reads were collapsed and filtered. Productive Simpson clonality was computed per sample as the square root of Simpson's diversity index over productive rearrangements. The table comes from immuneACCESS by way of TCRdb, which keeps in-frame sequences with V and J called. Part of the clones is missing from these tables; in studies checked, under half for an unresolved V gene and the rest for unknown reasons. V and J calls and clone size follow that table, whereas D and trimming were derived from the DNA. The sample table contains roughly 150,000 clones; only one count was recorded for roughly 80% of them. About 1.9% of the sample lies in the top ten.

On this clone itself: The specificity of this receptor is unknown. Base quality data are lacking; no much larger clone is found one base away.

The CDR3 runs 15 amino acids, cysteine and phenylalanine included. Only the CDR3 part of the read is kept: 45 bases, read in frame from the first base. CDR1 and CDR2 are drawn from the germline V gene (reference sequence): LNHDA, SQIVND. The junction carries 13 bases between V and J, which are trimmed by 7 bases and 0 bases respectively. In this chain, TRBV19 is recombined with TRBJ1-5, and TRBD1 may be the D gene, going by 6 matching bases. Sequenced input: peripheral blood. The receptor was isolated from a woman aged 80 or over with acute or convalescent COVID-19. The DNA is as follows: TGTGCCAGTACTCCTACAGGGCTTAGCAATCAGCCCCAGCATTTT. Its amino acids are CASTPTGLSNQPQHF.